A single sample is the source of the 19 T cell receptor beta chains below, sequenced in a study of T cell responses to AZD1222 COVID-19 vaccine. Here immunoSEQ multiplex PCR was the method, and the copy in TCRdb shows in-frame clones only, minus some. The table has 100,000 to 150,000 clones, roughly 91% seen once. Specimen: peripheral blood, collected on day 0 of AZD1222 vaccination. Receptors originate from an adult in good health.

The V and J genes are TRBV21-1 and TRBJ2-1; the D call TRBD2 from the table was never checked on the DNA. TRBV21-1 is noted as a pseudogene. The CDR3 extends over 16 amino acids. CDR3 amino acids: CASSKGTSGRGNEQFF. The CDR3 bases are TGTGCCAGCAGCAAAGGGACTAGCGGGAGGGGGAATGAGCAGTTCTTC.

The gene calls are TRBV18 and TRBJ1-1, with TRBD1 as a possible D gene (5 bases). The CDR3 sequence is 16 residues long. V was cut by 2 bases and J by 3 bases, with 16 bases left in between. Germline CDR1 reads KGHSH; CDR2 reads LQKENI. The CDR3 nucleotides are TGTGCCAGCTCACCATTTTTCAGCAGGGCCGACACTGAAGCTTTCTTT. Translating it yields CASSPFFSRADTEAFF.

The chain carries TRBV6-5 and TRBJ1-4, with a possible D match to TRBD1 (6 bases). The CDR3 runs 16 residues. V gave up 4 bases and J gave up 0 bases, with 12 bases separating them. The V gene's germline CDR1 is MNHEY and CDR2 SVGAGI. The CDR3 loop is CASSSSSGATNEKLFF. In DNA form, the CDR3 reads TGTGCCAGCAGTTCCTCTTCAGGGGCAACTAATGAAAAACTGTTTTTT.

The rearrangement joins TRBV14 to TRBJ1-5, with D uncertain. The CDR3 contains 13 residues. V was cut by 1 base and J by 5 bases, with 6 bases left in between. The germline gives CDR1 SGHDN, CDR2 FVKESK. The CDR3: CASSQGIHQPQHF. DNA of the CDR3: TGTGCCAGCAGCCAAGGGATCCATCAGCCCCAGCATTTT.

The chain joins TRBV7-9 to TRBJ1-2; D is ambiguous. Trimming pared 1 base from V and 5 bases from J, leaving 11 bases between. Germline-derived CDR1 and CDR2 are SEHNR and FQNEAQ (reference sequence). There are 14 residues in the CDR3. CDR3 region: CASSLEVGRYGYTF. In DNA form, the CDR3 reads TGTGCCAGCAGCTTAGAGGTCGGCCGATATGGCTACACCTTC.

As to this clone: The junction does not match germline at one end; this may be a read error. The chain recombines TRBV7-7 with TRBJ2-6; D call uncertain. The length of the CDR3 is 16 residues. Germline CDR1 and CDR2: SSHAT and FNYEAQ (reference sequence). CDR3 amino acids: CASSLDAYSGANVLTF. As DNA, the CDR3 is TGTGCTAGCAGCTTGGACGCGTACTCTGGGGCCAACGTCCTGACTTTC.

The chain carries TRBV4-2 and TRBJ2-7, with D perhaps TRBD2 (5 bases). CDR1 and CDR2 from the germline V gene are LGHNA and YNFKEQ. This CDR3 spans 12 amino acids. V lost 5 bases, J lost 5 bases, and 10 bases lay in between. The CDR3 nucleotides read TGTGCCAGCAGCTCCTGGGAGAACGAGCAGTACTTC. Translating gives CASSSWENEQYF.

V gene TRBV2 combines with J gene TRBJ1-1, with TRBD1 identical over 8 bases. V lost 6 bases and J lost 4; bases outside the gene matches: 4. The CDR3 totals 13 residues. Per germline, CDR1 SNHLY and CDR2 FYNNEI. CDR3 coding DNA: TGTGCCAGCAGCCGACAGGGGAGCACTGAAGCTTTCTTT. Protein: CASSRQGSTEAFF.

The genes are TRBV7-8 and TRBJ2-5; D gene uncertain. In germline, CDR1 is SGHVS, CDR2 FQNEAQ. The CDR3 has 17 residues. The ends were cut back, 5 bases at V and 1 base at J, with 20 bases in the middle. The CDR3 bases are TGTGCCAGCAGCCACTACGGTCGGGCAGTAACCCAAGAGACCCAGTACTTC. Translating it yields CASSHYGRAVTQETQYF.

As for this clone: A read error may produce the germline difference seen at one junction end. CDR3 sequence: CASSQDRGGRGYTF. In DNA, the CDR3 is TGTGCCAGCAGTCAAGACAGGGGTGGCCGTGGCTACACCTTC. The chain couples TRBV3-1 (or the pseudogene TRBV3-2) to TRBJ1-2; TRBD1 matches at 8 bases. CDR1 and CDR2 (germline): LGHDT, YNNKEL (reference sequence). The CDR3 spans 14 residues.

This clone was seen a handful of times. The chain has TRBV7-9 and TRBJ2-1; TRBD2 agrees at 9 bases. In germline, CDR1 is SEHNR, CDR2 FQNEAQ (reference sequence). This CDR3 region has 16 residues. V was clipped by 5 bases and J by 2 bases; unmatched bases: 7. As DNA, the CDR3 is TGTGCCAGCAGCCCTATAGCGGGAGTCCCCTACAATGAGCAGTTCTTC. It is translated as CASSPIAGVPYNEQFF.

CDR3 in DNA: TGTGCCAGCAGCCCTGAGGGGGGGCAGCACATTCAGTACTTC. As protein: CASSPEGGQHIQYF. This rearrangement joins TRBV3-1 (or the pseudogene TRBV3-2) to TRBJ2-4; possible D gene TRBD2, 7 bases. V lost 4 bases to trimming and J lost 8 bases, with 15 bases between them. This CDR3 comprises 14 residues. Germline V gives CDR1 LGHDT, CDR2 YNNKEL (reference sequence).

V gene TRBV25-1 combines with J gene TRBJ1-2; D is perhaps TRBD1 (5 bases). V was clipped by 4 bases and J by 4 bases, with 16 bases between them. The CDR3 covers 15 residues. Germline CDR1 reads MGHDK; CDR2 reads SYGVNS. This CDR3 reads CASSAPGQGVYGYTF. The CDR3 DNA reads TGTGCCAGCAGTGCCCCTGGGCAGGGAGTCTATGGCTACACCTTC.

V is TRBV19 and J is TRBJ2-3; D remains ambiguous. Germline CDR1 LNHDA, CDR2 SQIVND (reference sequence). Trimming shortened V by 5 bases and J by 2 bases, and 8 bases separated the two germline ends. The CDR3 sequence is 13 residues long. The CDR3 region is CASSSAFTDTQYF. The CDR3 nucleotides are TGTGCCAGTAGTTCTGCTTTCACAGATACGCAGTATTTT.

The genes are TRBV5-1 and TRBJ2-2; 10 bases fit TRBD2. Germline V lookup: CDR1 SGHRS, CDR2 YFSETQ. CDR3 length: 18 residues. J was trimmed by 7 bases and V by 4 bases; bases with no gene match: 16. The CDR3 protein is CASSRGPAGGLYDGELFF. CDR3 sequence (DNA): TGCGCCAGCAGCCGAGGGCCAGCGGGAGGGCTGTACGACGGGGAGCTGTTTTTT.

The genes are TRBV30 and TRBJ1-1; D is unclear. Trimming took 0 bases from V and 7 from J, leaving 18 bases between them. Germline CDR1 GTSNPN, CDR2 SVGIG (reference sequence). CDR3 length: 15 residues. The CDR3, as DNA: TGTGCCTGGAGTGTACATTGGTGTAGGAGGATTGAAGCTTTCTTT. As protein: CAWSVHWCRRIEAFF. Drawing the rest from reference TRBV30 and TRBJ1-1, the complete variable domain is SQTIHQWPATLVQPVGSPLSLECTVEGTSNPNLYWYRQAAGRGLQLLFYSVGIGQISSEVPQNLSASRPQDRQFILSSKKLLLSDSGFYLCAWSVHWCRRIEAFFGQGTRLTVV.

The chain is built from TRBV6-2 or TRBV6-3 and TRBJ1-5, with a weak D call TRBD1 (6 bases). Germline V gives CDR1 MNHEY, CDR2 SVGEGT. CDR3 length equals 14 residues. V was cut by 5 bases and J by 9 bases, with 17 bases left in between. The CDR3 protein is CASSTTGRQRPQHF. The CDR3 DNA reads TGTGCCAGCAGTACCACAGGGCGCCAGAGGCCCCAGCATTTT.

The chain recombines TRBV12-5 with TRBJ2-2; D not certain. Per germline, CDR1 LGHNT and CDR2 FRNRAP. Trimming cost V 2 bases and J 8 bases, with 6 bases left between them. The CDR3 consists of 12 residues. This CDR3 reads CASGLWVGELFF. The CDR3 DNA is TGTGCTAGTGGTTTGTGGGTTGGGGAGCTGTTTTTT.

This chain connects TRBV6-5 to TRBJ2-5; D possibly corresponds to TRBD1 (5 bases). The CDR3 contains 14 residues. Germline CDR1 is MNHEY and CDR2 is SVGAGI. V gave up 6 bases and J gave up 1 base, with 12 bases separating them. CDR3 sequence reads: CASRLQARQETQYF. The CDR3 DNA follows: TGTGCCAGCAGACTACAGGCCCGCCAAGAGACCCAGTACTTC.